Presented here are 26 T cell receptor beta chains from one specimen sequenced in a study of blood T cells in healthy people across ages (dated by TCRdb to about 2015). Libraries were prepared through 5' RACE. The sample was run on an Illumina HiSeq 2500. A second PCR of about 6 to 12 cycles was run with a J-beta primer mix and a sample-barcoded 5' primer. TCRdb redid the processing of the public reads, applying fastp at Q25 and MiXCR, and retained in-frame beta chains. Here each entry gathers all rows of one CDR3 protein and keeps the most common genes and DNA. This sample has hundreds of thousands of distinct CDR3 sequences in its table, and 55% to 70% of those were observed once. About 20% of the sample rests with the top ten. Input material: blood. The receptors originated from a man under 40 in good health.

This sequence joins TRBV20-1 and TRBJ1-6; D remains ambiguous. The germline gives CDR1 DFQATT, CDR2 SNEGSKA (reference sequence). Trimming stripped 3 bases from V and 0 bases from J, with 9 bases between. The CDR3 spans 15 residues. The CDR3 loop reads CSARDESSYNSPLHF. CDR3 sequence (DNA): TGCAGTGCTAGGGATGAGAGCTCCTATAATTCACCCCTCCACTTT.

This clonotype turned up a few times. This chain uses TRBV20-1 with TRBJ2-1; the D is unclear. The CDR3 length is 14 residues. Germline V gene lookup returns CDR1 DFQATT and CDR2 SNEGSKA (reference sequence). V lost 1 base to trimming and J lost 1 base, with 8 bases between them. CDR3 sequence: CSARGGLSYNEQFF. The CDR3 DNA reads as TGCAGTGCTAGAGGTGGTCTATCCTACAATGAGCAGTTCTTC.

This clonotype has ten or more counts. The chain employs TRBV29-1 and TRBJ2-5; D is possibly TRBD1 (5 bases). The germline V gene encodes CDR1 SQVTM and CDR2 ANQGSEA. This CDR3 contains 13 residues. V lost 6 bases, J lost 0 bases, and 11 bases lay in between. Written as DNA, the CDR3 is TGCAGCGTCGTGACAGTGTACCAAGAGACCCAGTACTTC. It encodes CSVVTVYQETQYF.

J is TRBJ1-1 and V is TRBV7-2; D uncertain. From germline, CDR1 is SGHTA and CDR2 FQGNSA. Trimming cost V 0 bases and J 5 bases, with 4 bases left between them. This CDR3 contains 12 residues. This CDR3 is CASSLAVTEAFF. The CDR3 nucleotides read TGTGCCAGCAGCTTAGCGGTGACTGAAGCTTTCTTT. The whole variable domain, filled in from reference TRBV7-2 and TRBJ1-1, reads GAGVSQSPSNKVTEKGKDVELRCDPISGHTALYWYRQSLGQGLEFLIYFQGNSAPDKSGLPSDRFSAERTGGSVSTLTIQRTQQEDSAVYLCASSLAVTEAFFGQGTRLTVV.

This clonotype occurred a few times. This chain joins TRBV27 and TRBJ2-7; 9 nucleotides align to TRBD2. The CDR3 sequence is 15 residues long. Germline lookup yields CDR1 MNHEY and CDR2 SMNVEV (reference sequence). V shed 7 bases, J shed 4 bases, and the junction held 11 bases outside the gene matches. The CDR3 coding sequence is TGTGCCAGCAATGTGGGCGGGAGGGCCAATTACGAGCAGTACTTC. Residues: CASNVGGRANYEQYF.

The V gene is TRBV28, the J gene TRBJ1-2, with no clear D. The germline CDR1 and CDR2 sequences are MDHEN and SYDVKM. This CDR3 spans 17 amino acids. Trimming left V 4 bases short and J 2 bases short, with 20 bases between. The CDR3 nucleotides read TGTGCCAGCAGTTCCCTCGCCCGGTCGGGGTCCAACTATGGCTACACCTTC. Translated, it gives CASSSLARSGSNYGYTF.

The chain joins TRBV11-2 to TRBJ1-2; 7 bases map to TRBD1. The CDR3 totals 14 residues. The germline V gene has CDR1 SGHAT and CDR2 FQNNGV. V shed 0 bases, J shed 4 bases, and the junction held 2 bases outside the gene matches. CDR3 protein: CASSLDGTAYGYTF. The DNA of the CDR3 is TGTGCCAGCAGCTTAGATGGGACAGCCTATGGCTACACCTTC.

Here the CDR3 reads CASSQTWPSSYEQYF. The CDR3, as DNA: TGTGCCAGCAGCCAGACCTGGCCTAGCTCCTACGAGCAGTACTTC. The gene calls are TRBV11-2 and TRBJ2-7, with D uncertain. Germline V gene sequence: CDR1 SGHAT, CDR2 FQNNGV. CDR3 length: 15 residues. Trimming shortened V by 5 bases and J by 0 bases, and 14 bases separated the two germline ends.

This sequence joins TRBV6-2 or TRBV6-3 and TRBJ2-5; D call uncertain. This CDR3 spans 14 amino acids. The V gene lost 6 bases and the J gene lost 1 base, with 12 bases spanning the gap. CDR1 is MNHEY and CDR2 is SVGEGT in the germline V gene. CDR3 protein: CASRIKQIQETQYF. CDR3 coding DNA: TGTGCCAGCAGGATAAAACAGATCCAAGAGACCCAGTACTTC.

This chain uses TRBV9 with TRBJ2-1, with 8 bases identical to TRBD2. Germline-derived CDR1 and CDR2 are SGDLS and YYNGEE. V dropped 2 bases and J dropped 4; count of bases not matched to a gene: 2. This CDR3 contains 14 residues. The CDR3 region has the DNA TGTGCCAGCAGCGTGGGACTAGGATACAATGAGCAGTTCTTC. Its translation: CASSVGLGYNEQFF.

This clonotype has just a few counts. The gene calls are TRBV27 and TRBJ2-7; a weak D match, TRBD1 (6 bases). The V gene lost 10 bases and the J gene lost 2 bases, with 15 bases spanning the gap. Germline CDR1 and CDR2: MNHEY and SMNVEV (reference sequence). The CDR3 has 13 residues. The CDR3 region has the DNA TGTGCCACACCGACTACAGGGCCCTACGAGCAGTACTTC. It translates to CATPTTGPYEQYF.

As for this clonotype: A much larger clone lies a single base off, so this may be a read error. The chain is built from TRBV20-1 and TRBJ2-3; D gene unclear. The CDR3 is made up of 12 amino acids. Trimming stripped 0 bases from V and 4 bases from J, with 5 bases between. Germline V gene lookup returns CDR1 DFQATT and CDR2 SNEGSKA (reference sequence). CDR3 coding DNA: TGCAGTGCTAGAGATCCCCCAGATACGCAGTATTTT. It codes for CSARDPPDTQYF.

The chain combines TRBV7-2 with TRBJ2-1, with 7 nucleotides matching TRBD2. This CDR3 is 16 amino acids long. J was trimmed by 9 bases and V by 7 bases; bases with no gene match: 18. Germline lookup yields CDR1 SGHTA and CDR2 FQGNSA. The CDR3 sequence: CASNLPRGVRFGEQFF. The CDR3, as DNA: TGTGCCAGCAACCTACCTCGGGGGGTCCGGTTCGGTGAGCAGTTCTTC.

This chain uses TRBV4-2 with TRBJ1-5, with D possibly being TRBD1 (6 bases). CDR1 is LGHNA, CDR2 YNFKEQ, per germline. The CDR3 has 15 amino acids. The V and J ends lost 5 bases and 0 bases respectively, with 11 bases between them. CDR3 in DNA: TGTGCCAGCAGCTTCCGACAGGATAGCAATCAGCCCCAGCATTTT. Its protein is CASSFRQDSNQPQHF.

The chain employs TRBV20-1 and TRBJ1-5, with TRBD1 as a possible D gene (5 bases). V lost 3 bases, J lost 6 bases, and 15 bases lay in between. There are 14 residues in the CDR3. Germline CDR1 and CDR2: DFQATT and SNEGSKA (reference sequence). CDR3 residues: CSASQAGISQPQHF. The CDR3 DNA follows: TGCAGTGCTAGTCAGGCAGGGATCAGTCAGCCCCAGCATTTT.

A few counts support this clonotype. DNA of the CDR3: TGTGCCAGCAGCTTTGTCACCTACAATGAGCAGTTCTTC. Its protein product is CASSFVTYNEQFF. The chain combines TRBV7-2 with TRBJ2-1; D gene ambiguous. Germline assignment: CDR1 SGHTA and CDR2 FQGNSA. This CDR3 contains 13 residues. The ends were cut back, 3 bases at V and 2 bases at J, with 5 bases in the middle.

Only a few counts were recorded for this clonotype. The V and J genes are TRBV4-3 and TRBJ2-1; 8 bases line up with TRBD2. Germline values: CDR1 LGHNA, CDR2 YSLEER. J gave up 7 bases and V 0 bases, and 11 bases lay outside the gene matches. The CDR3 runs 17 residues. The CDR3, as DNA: TGCGCCAGCAGCCAAGATACCCCCAGCGTAGCGGGGAATGAGCAGTTCTTC. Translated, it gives CASSQDTPSVAGNEQFF.

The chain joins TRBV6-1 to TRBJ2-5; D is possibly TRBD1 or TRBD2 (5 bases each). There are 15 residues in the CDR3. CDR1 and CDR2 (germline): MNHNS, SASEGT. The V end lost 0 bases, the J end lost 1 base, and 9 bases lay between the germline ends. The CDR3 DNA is TGTGCCAGCAGTGAAGCGCCAGGGAGCCAAGAGACCCAGTACTTC. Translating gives CASSEAPGSQETQYF.

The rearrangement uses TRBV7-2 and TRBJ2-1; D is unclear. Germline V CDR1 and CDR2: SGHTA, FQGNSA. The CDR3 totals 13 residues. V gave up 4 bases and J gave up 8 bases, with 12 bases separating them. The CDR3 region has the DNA TGTGCCAGCAGCTCCCAACCGGGCGATGAGCAGTTCTTC. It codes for CASSSQPGDEQFF.

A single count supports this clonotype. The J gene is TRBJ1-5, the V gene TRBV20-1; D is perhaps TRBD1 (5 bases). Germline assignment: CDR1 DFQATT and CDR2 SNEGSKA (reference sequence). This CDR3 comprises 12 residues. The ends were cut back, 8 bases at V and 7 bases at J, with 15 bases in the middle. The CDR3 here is CSQGRVGQPQHF. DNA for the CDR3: TGCAGTCAAGGCAGGGTAGGACAGCCCCAGCATTTT.

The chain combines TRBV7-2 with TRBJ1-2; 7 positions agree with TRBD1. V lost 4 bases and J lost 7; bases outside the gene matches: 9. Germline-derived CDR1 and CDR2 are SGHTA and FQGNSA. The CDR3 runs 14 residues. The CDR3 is CASSSLTGYSGYTF. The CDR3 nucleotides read TGTGCCAGCAGCTCACTGACAGGGTATTCTGGCTACACCTTC.

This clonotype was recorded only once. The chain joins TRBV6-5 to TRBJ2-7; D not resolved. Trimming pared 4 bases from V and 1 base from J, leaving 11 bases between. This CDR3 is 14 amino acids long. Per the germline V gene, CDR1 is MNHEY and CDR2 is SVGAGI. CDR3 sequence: CASSWRGSSYEQYF. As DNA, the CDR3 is TGTGCCAGCAGTTGGCGCGGCAGTTCCTACGAGCAGTACTTC.

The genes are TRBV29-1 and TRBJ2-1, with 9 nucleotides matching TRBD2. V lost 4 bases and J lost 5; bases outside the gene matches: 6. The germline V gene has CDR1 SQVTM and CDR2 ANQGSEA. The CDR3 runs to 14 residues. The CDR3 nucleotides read TGCAGCGTTGCTCCTAGCGGGGTTAACAATGAGCAGTTCTTC. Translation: CSVAPSGVNNEQFF.

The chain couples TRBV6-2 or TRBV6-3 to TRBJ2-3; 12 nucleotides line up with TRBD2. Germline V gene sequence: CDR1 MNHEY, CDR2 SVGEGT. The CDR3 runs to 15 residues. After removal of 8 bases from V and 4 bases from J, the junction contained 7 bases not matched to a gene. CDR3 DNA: TGTGCCAGCCTACCGACTAGCGGGAGATCAGATACGCAGTATTTT. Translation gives CASLPTSGRSDTQYF.

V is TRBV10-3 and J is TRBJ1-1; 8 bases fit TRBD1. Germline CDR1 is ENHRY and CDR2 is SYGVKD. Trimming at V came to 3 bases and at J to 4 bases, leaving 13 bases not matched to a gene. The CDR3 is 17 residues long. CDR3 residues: CAISDPPRQGKGTEAFF. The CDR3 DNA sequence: TGTGCCATCAGTGATCCACCTAGACAGGGGAAAGGCACTGAAGCTTTCTTT.

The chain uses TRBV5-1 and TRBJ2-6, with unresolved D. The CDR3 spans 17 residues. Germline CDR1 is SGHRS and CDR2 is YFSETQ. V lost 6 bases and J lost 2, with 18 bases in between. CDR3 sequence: CASTVELTVAGANVLTF. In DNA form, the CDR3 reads TGCGCCAGCACCGTGGAGTTAACTGTCGCTGGGGCCAACGTCCTGACTTTC.